This T cell receptor beta chain is from a study of T-cell memory formation after mild COVID-19. In the study overall: Largely, the TCR clusters proved donor specific. General study results and limits: Among clones contracting day 15 to 85, CD4/CD8 was balanced, whereas later expanders leaned CD4+. Second-wave clones that peaked on day 37 lacked confirmed SARS-CoV-2 specificity.

5'RACE, which relied on constant-segment primers, yielded TCR alpha and TCR beta cDNA libraries carrying sample barcodes and UMIs. TCRdb redid the calling of the 5' RACE reads with MiXCR, one entry per CDR3 protein. In the table there are about 250,000 distinct CDR3 sequences, 15% to 19% of which are singletons. This clonotype was seen a few times. Its cognate antigen is unknown. This CDR3 is built from 11 residues. The V gene's germline CDR1 is DFQATT and CDR2 SNEGSKA (reference sequence). The V and J ends lost 3 bases and 4 bases respectively, with 4 bases between them. The chain uses TRBV20-1 and TRBJ2-1; no reliable D call. This clonotype was obtained from an adult woman who had mild COVID-19 (a few samples of this study predate the infection). Cell type and time point are not known. What was sequenced was PBMCs or a T cell subset sorted from them (not recorded which). In nucleotides, the CDR3 is TGCAGTGCTAGGGTTTACAATGAGCAGTTCTTC. Translated: CSARVYNEQFF.